The sequence of this T cell receptor (beta chain) was determined in a study of blood T cell repertoires in COVID-19. Study in general: From the United States, Italy and Spain came samples of acute and convalescent COVID-19.

The germline gives CDR1 MNHEY, CDR2 SVGAGI. The CDR3 runs 15 residues. Trimming removed 2 bases from V and 10 bases from J, with 18 bases in between. During active infection, Seattle patients enrolled and were then monitored through disease. Libraries were prepared by immunoSEQ multiplex PCR; TCRdb keeps only in-frame clonotypes and omits some of them. The sample comprises roughly 350,000 clones, over 75% of which are singletons, and 10% rests with the top ten. V is TRBV6-5 and J is TRBJ1-3; possible D gene TRBD1, 6 bases. Material: peripheral blood. This receptor was taken from a woman aged 25 to 39 with COVID-19, enrolled during active disease. The CDR3 DNA is TGTGCCAGCAGTTACGCCAGGGGTGGATTGGGTACCATATATTTT. This codes for CASSYARGGLGTIYF.